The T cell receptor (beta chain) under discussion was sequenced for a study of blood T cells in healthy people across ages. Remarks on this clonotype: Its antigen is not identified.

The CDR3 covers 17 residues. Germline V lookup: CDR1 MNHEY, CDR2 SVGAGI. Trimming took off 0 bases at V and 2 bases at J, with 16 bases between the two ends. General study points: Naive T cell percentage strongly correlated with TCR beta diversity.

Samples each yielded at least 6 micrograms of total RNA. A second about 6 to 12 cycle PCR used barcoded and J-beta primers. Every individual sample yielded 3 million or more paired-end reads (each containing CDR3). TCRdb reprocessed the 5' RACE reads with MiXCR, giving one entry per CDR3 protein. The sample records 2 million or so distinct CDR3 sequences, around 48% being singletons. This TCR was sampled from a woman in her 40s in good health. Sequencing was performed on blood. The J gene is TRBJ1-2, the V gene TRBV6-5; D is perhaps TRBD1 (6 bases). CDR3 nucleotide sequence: TGTGCCAGCAGTTACTCGACAGGCGCTTCCCTGAACTATGGCTACACCTTC. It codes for CASSYSTGASLNYGYTF.